The sequence of this T cell receptor beta chain was determined in a study of blood T cell repertoires in COVID-19. Germline trimming cut 6 bases from V and 4 bases from J; bases unmatched to any gene: 6. CDR1 and CDR2 (germline): SEHNR, FQNEAQ (reference sequence). The CDR3 covers 15 residues. The protocol was immunoSEQ multiplex PCR, while the TCRdb copy is restricted to in-frame clones and leaves out a portion. The table includes 100,000 to 150,000 clones, about 86% detected once. The sequencing sample was made of PBMCs or T cells enriched from blood (not recorded which). This chain uses TRBV7-9 with TRBJ1-1; 12 bases are a match to TRBD1. This receptor was taken from a man aged 40-50 years with acute COVID-19. The CDR3 DNA sequence: TGTGCCAGCAGTCCCGGGACAGGGGGCATCACTGAAGCTTTCTTT. It specifies CASSPGTGGITEAFF. The full variable domain, rest sourced from reference TRBV7-9 and TRBJ1-1, is DTGVSQNPRHKITKRGQNVTFRCDPISEHNRLYWYRQTLGQGPEFLTYFQNEAQLEKSRLLSDRFSAERPKGSFSTLEIQRTEQGDSAMYLCASSPGTGGITEAFFGQGTRLTVV.